This is a list of T cell receptor beta chains from one sample in a study of blood T cells in healthy people across ages. One entry per CDR3 protein results from TCRdb running MiXCR on the 5' RACE reads. Of over a million distinct CDR3 sequences in the sample, around 59% were seen once. The sequenced sample was blood. These receptors all come from a man in his late teens or twenties in good health. Both conserved end residues are part of each CDR3. Fields, in order: D gene, J gene, V gene, clone size, CDR3 DNA, CDR3 protein. A D gene is named only where the DNA matches it firmly. A clone size is listed for some rows: how often the clone was seen (once, few, many), or a class if it is expanded.

d_call: -
j_call: TRBJ1-2
v_call: TRBV28
clone_size: -
cdr3_nt: TGTGCCAGCAGACCAAGGGCGACTTACTATGGCTACACCTTC
cdr3_aa: CASRPRATYYGYTF

d_call: TRBD2
j_call: TRBJ2-1
v_call: TRBV5-1
clone_size: -
cdr3_nt: TGCGCCAGCAGCACCGGGACTAGCGGGCCCTACAATGAGCAGTTCTTC
cdr3_aa: CASSTGTSGPYNEQFF

d_call: TRBD2
j_call: TRBJ2-1
v_call: TRBV11-2
clone_size: -
cdr3_nt: TGTGCCAGCAGCTCCTTTCGGGGGGAGGGCCGCGGTGAGCAGTTCTTC
cdr3_aa: CASSSFRGEGRGEQFF

d_call: -
j_call: TRBJ2-7
v_call: TRBV13
clone_size: -
cdr3_nt: TGTGCCAGCAGCACCCACAGGAACTACGAGCAGTACTTC
cdr3_aa: CASSTHRNYEQYF

d_call: TRBD2
j_call: TRBJ2-4
v_call: TRBV7-2
clone_size: few
cdr3_nt: TGTGCCAGCAGCTTAGGCGGGGGGAAAAAAAACATTCAGTACTTC
cdr3_aa: CASSLGGGKKNIQYF

d_call: -
j_call: TRBJ2-4
v_call: TRBV29-1
clone_size: few
cdr3_nt: TGCAGCGCCACGGGCCGCGGGGAATACATTCAGTACTTC
cdr3_aa: CSATGRGEYIQYF

d_call: -
j_call: TRBJ2-7
v_call: TRBV24-1
clone_size: -
cdr3_nt: TGTGCCACCAGTGAGCCGACGGGCGAGCAGTACTTC
cdr3_aa: CATSEPTGEQYF

d_call: -
j_call: TRBJ2-5
v_call: TRBV4-2
clone_size: -
cdr3_nt: TGTGCCAGCAGCCTAATTGAAGGGAATAGGGGAGAGACCCAGTACTTC
cdr3_aa: CASSLIEGNRGETQYF

d_call: TRBD2
j_call: TRBJ2-7
v_call: TRBV12-3/TRBV12-4
clone_size: few
cdr3_nt: TGTGCCAGCAGTCTGGGAGCGGGAATCTACGAGCAGTACTTC
cdr3_aa: CASSLGAGIYEQYF

d_call: -
j_call: TRBJ2-7
v_call: TRBV29-1
clone_size: many
cdr3_nt: TGCAGCGTTGAAGAATCACGCGAGCAGTACTTC
cdr3_aa: CSVEESREQYF

d_call: -
j_call: TRBJ2-5
v_call: TRBV2
clone_size: few
cdr3_nt: TGTGCCAGCTTACGGGAGATACAAGAGACCCAGTACTTC
cdr3_aa: CASLREIQETQYF

d_call: -
j_call: TRBJ2-6
v_call: TRBV5-1
clone_size: -
cdr3_nt: TGCGCCAGCACCGACATTAGCTCTGGGGCCAACGTCCTGACTTTC
cdr3_aa: CASTDISSGANVLTF

d_call: TRBD2
j_call: TRBJ2-1
v_call: TRBV12-3/TRBV12-4
clone_size: -
cdr3_nt: TGTGCCAGCAGTTTACTACTAGCGGATCGCAATGAGCAGTTCTTC
cdr3_aa: CASSLLLADRNEQFF

d_call: TRBD1
j_call: TRBJ2-7
v_call: TRBV4-1
clone_size: -
cdr3_nt: TGCGCCAGCAGACGATACCCTGCGGACAGGGGCTACGAGCAGTACTTC
cdr3_aa: CASRRYPADRGYEQYF

d_call: -
j_call: TRBJ1-1
v_call: TRBV28
clone_size: -
cdr3_nt: TGTGCCAGCAGTTTCCGCCTATCCAAAATCGTGAACACTGAAGCTTTCTTT
cdr3_aa: CASSFRLSKIVNTEAFF

d_call: -
j_call: TRBJ2-7
v_call: TRBV5-1
clone_size: -
cdr3_nt: TGCGCCAGCAGCTTGGACGGTTCATCCTATCAGCAGTACTTC
cdr3_aa: CASSLDGSSYQQYF

d_call: -
j_call: TRBJ2-7
v_call: TRBV12-3/TRBV12-4
clone_size: once
cdr3_nt: TGTGCCAGCAGACCCGGACCGAGATACAATGAGCAGTACTTC
cdr3_aa: CASRPGPRYNEQYF

d_call: -
j_call: TRBJ2-3
v_call: TRBV7-9
clone_size: few
cdr3_nt: TGTGCCAGCAGCCTTCCTAGGTCTGTTGGAGATACGCAGTATTTT
cdr3_aa: CASSLPRSVGDTQYF

d_call: TRBD1
j_call: TRBJ2-7
v_call: TRBV20-1
clone_size: few
cdr3_nt: TGCAGTGCAGAAGGACAGGTCTACTCCTACGAGCAGTACTTC
cdr3_aa: CSAEGQVYSYEQYF

d_call: TRBD1
j_call: TRBJ2-7
v_call: TRBV10-3
clone_size: -
cdr3_nt: TGTGCCATCAGTGAGTTGGGACAGGCAAGGGGCCAGTACTTC
cdr3_aa: CAISELGQARGQYF

d_call: -
j_call: TRBJ2-7
v_call: TRBV7-9
clone_size: -
cdr3_nt: TGTGCCAGCAGCTTAGAGTGGTACGAGCAGTACTTC
cdr3_aa: CASSLEWYEQYF

d_call: -
j_call: TRBJ2-7
v_call: TRBV7-9
clone_size: -
cdr3_nt: TGTGCCAGCAGCTTATACCGGGGGCTCTCACTTAGCTCCTACGAGCAGTACTTC
cdr3_aa: CASSLYRGLSLSSYEQYF

d_call: -
j_call: TRBJ1-3
v_call: TRBV10-3
clone_size: -
cdr3_nt: TGTGCCATCAGTGAGGGGGCAGGCTATTACTCTGGAAACACCATATATTTT
cdr3_aa: CAISEGAGYYSGNTIYF

d_call: -
j_call: TRBJ2-1
v_call: TRBV29-1
clone_size: -
cdr3_nt: TGCAGCGTTGAGCTAGCAATCTCCTACAATGAGCAGTTCTTC
cdr3_aa: CSVELAISYNEQFF

d_call: -
j_call: TRBJ2-7
v_call: TRBV20-1
clone_size: -
cdr3_nt: TGCAGTGCTAGAGACCAGGACACGCCTTACAATGAGCAGTACTTC
cdr3_aa: CSARDQDTPYNEQYF

d_call: -
j_call: TRBJ2-7
v_call: TRBV19
clone_size: -
cdr3_nt: TGTGCCAGTAGTATCTATGGCGGGACCGACTTCTCCTACGAGCAGTACTTC
cdr3_aa: CASSIYGGTDFSYEQYF

d_call: -
j_call: TRBJ2-1
v_call: TRBV20-1
clone_size: few
cdr3_nt: TGCAGTGCTAGAGTGGGGTTCGGTGGGAATGAGCAGTTCTTC
cdr3_aa: CSARVGFGGNEQFF

d_call: -
j_call: TRBJ2-7
v_call: TRBV10-3
clone_size: -
cdr3_nt: TGTGCCATCAGCCCCGACATACCCTACGAGCAGTACTTC
cdr3_aa: CAISPDIPYEQYF

d_call: TRBD2
j_call: TRBJ2-7
v_call: TRBV27
clone_size: -
cdr3_nt: TGTGCCAGCAGTACTATAGCGGGAGCCACCTCCTACGAGCAGTACTTC
cdr3_aa: CASSTIAGATSYEQYF

d_call: -
j_call: TRBJ1-3
v_call: TRBV12-3/TRBV12-4
clone_size: -
cdr3_nt: TGTGCCAGCAGCTCCCAGGGGAATGGAAACACCATATATTTT
cdr3_aa: CASSSQGNGNTIYF

d_call: -
j_call: TRBJ1-2
v_call: TRBV27
clone_size: -
cdr3_nt: TGTGCCAGCAAGAGAGAGACAGGAGATAACTATGGCTACACCTTC
cdr3_aa: CASKRETGDNYGYTF

d_call: TRBD2
j_call: TRBJ2-4
v_call: TRBV29-1
clone_size: -
cdr3_nt: TGCAGCGCCGGACGGGGGGGAGCCAAAAACATTCAGTACTTC
cdr3_aa: CSAGRGGAKNIQYF

d_call: TRBD1
j_call: TRBJ1-5
v_call: TRBV6-5
clone_size: -
cdr3_nt: TGTGCCAGCAGTTACGCCAGGGGGCAGCCCCAGCATTTT
cdr3_aa: CASSYARGQPQHF

d_call: -
j_call: TRBJ2-3
v_call: TRBV25-1
clone_size: -
cdr3_nt: TGTGCCACCTCTCGTCCCGGGATCGATACGCAGTATTTT
cdr3_aa: CATSRPGIDTQYF

d_call: -
j_call: TRBJ2-7
v_call: TRBV7-8
clone_size: few
cdr3_nt: TGTGCCTCCAGTTTAAATCACGAGCAGTACTTC
cdr3_aa: CASSLNHEQYF

d_call: -
j_call: TRBJ1-5
v_call: TRBV3-1
clone_size: -
cdr3_nt: TGTGCCAGCAGCCAAGCCGTCTTTAATCAGCCCCAGCATTTT
cdr3_aa: CASSQAVFNQPQHF

d_call: TRBD2
j_call: TRBJ2-2
v_call: TRBV2
clone_size: -
cdr3_nt: TGTGCCAGCAGTGTCGCTAGCGGGTACACCGGGGAGCTGTTTTTT
cdr3_aa: CASSVASGYTGELFF

d_call: -
j_call: TRBJ2-5
v_call: TRBV6-1
clone_size: -
cdr3_nt: TGTGCCAGCAGTGAAACGAAAGAGACCCAGTACTTC
cdr3_aa: CASSETKETQYF

d_call: TRBD1
j_call: TRBJ2-5
v_call: TRBV14
clone_size: -
cdr3_nt: TGTGCCAGCAGCCAAGAAGGGACAGCTCAAGAGACCCAGTACTTC
cdr3_aa: CASSQEGTAQETQYF

d_call: -
j_call: TRBJ2-7
v_call: TRBV20-1
clone_size: -
cdr3_nt: TGCAGTGCTAGAGTTCCGCCAGGAGAAGAGGCCCAGTACTTC
cdr3_aa: CSARVPPGEEAQYF

d_call: TRBD1
j_call: TRBJ2-1
v_call: TRBV7-2
clone_size: -
cdr3_nt: TGTGCCAGCAGCTTACACAGGGGGGATAATGAGCAGTTCTTC
cdr3_aa: CASSLHRGDNEQFF

d_call: -
j_call: TRBJ1-1
v_call: TRBV3-1
clone_size: -
cdr3_nt: TGTGCCAGCAGCCAAATAGGGAACACTGAAGCTTTCTTT
cdr3_aa: CASSQIGNTEAFF

d_call: -
j_call: TRBJ2-3
v_call: TRBV27
clone_size: -
cdr3_nt: TGTGCCAGCAGTTTATTACCAGGGGGCACAGATACGCAGTATTTT
cdr3_aa: CASSLLPGGTDTQYF

d_call: -
j_call: TRBJ1-2
v_call: TRBV7-7
clone_size: -
cdr3_nt: TGTGCCAGCAGCCCTTTAGCGGAGTCTGGCTACACCTTC
cdr3_aa: CASSPLAESGYTF

d_call: TRBD1
j_call: TRBJ1-2
v_call: TRBV5-6
clone_size: -
cdr3_nt: TGTGCCAGCAGCTTGGCCTTACAGGGGACGGGCTATGGCTACACCTTC
cdr3_aa: CASSLALQGTGYGYTF

d_call: -
j_call: TRBJ1-2
v_call: TRBV4-3
clone_size: -
cdr3_nt: TGCGCCAGCAGCCAAGATCCCGGGCTGGGCTACACCTTC
cdr3_aa: CASSQDPGLGYTF

d_call: TRBD1
j_call: TRBJ2-3
v_call: TRBV5-1
clone_size: once
cdr3_nt: TGCGCCAGCAGCCTCGGACAGGGCGGGCACGCTTCCCGTGTGGATACGCAGTATTTT
cdr3_aa: CASSLGQGGHASRVDTQYF